The 9 T cell receptor beta chains reported below all come from one sample, sequenced in a study of cytomegalovirus exposure and HLA in healthy donors. In the PCR, 60 Vbeta and 13 Jbeta primers were used. Sequencing used immunoSEQ multiplex PCR; TCRdb keeps in-frame clones, though not all of them. The sample holds 200,000 to 250,000 clones, about 83% seen once. The sequenced sample consisted of PBMCs. The receptors derive from a human donor in good health.

The chain combines TRBV7-3 with TRBJ2-3, with a possible D match to TRBD2 (6 bases). Germline V gene lookup returns CDR1 SGHTA and CDR2 FQGTGA. The CDR3 loop spans 16 amino acids. Trimming took 5 bases from V and 1 from J, leaving 16 bases between them. The CDR3 DNA reads TGTGCCAGCAGCCCCGGTACGGCTAGCGGCACAGATACGCAGTATTTT. Protein product: CASSPGTASGTDTQYF.

The rearrangement links TRBV28 to TRBJ2-7, with 8 bases that match TRBD2. The V segment lost 5 bases and the J segment 4 bases; nucleotides outside the gene matches: 4. The CDR3 contains 13 residues. CDR1 MDHEN and CDR2 SYDVKM come from the germline V gene. CDR3 in amino acids: CASSQIAGYEQYF. CDR3 nucleotides: TGTGCCAGCAGTCAGATAGCGGGGTACGAGCAGTACTTC. The full variable domain, in which reference TRBV28 and TRBJ2-7 provide the parts outside the CDR3, is DVKVTQSSRYLVKRTGEKVFLECVQDMDHENMFWYRQDPGLGLRLIYFSYDVKMKEKGDIPEGYSVSREKKERFSLILESASTNQTSMYLCASSQIAGYEQYFGPGTRLTVT.

This rearrangement joins TRBV19 to TRBJ2-1; 14 bases match TRBD2. Germline assignment: CDR1 LNHDA and CDR2 SQIVND (reference sequence). The CDR3 length is 16 residues. The V segment lost 5 bases and the J segment 1 base; nucleotides outside the gene matches: 1. The CDR3 DNA follows: TGTGCCAGTAGTCGGACTAGCGGGAGGTCCTACAATGAGCAGTTCTTC. Its protein product is CASSRTSGRSYNEQFF.

This clone was seen a handful of times. The chain combines TRBV6-1 with TRBJ2-1; 9 bases are a match to TRBD2. The V gene's germline CDR1 is MNHNS and CDR2 SASEGT. Germline trimming cut 1 base from V and 3 bases from J; bases unmatched to any gene: 4. This CDR3 has 16 residues. CDR3 protein: CASSEGLAGFYNEQFF. The CDR3 DNA is TGTGCCAGCAGTGAAGGGCTAGCGGGGTTCTACAATGAGCAGTTCTTC.

The chain is built from TRBV19 and TRBJ2-7; TRBD2 matches at 12 bases. The germline gives CDR1 LNHDA, CDR2 SQIVND (reference sequence). V shed 6 bases and J 6 bases; nucleotides not matched to a gene: 18. This CDR3 spans 18 amino acids. The CDR3 region is CASSRAPLASGRASEQYF. The CDR3 nucleotides read TGTGCCAGTAGCCGGGCGCCCCTTGCTAGCGGGAGGGCATCCGAGCAGTACTTC.

The chain employs TRBV7-3 and TRBJ2-6; possible D gene TRBD1, 5 bases. This CDR3 has 14 amino acids. V was shortened by 8 bases and J by 0 bases, with 8 bases between the two germline ends. Germline lookup yields CDR1 SGHTA and CDR2 FQGTGA. CDR3 sequence (DNA): TGTGCCAGCCGGCAGGGCTCTGGGGCCAACGTCCTGACTTTC. Protein: CASRQGSGANVLTF.

In DNA, the CDR3 is TGTGCCAGCACCGAGCTACTAGCGTTGAACAATGAGCAGTTCTTC. Its translation is CASTELLALNNEQFF. The chain couples TRBV2 to TRBJ2-1; 7 bases map to TRBD2. The germline gives CDR1 SNHLY, CDR2 FYNNEI. Trimming took 7 bases from V and 5 from J; bases not matched to a gene: 11. The CDR3 runs 15 residues.

The chain has TRBV2 and TRBJ1-5, with 7 positions matching TRBD1. This CDR3 is 16 amino acids long. The V gene's germline CDR1 is SNHLY and CDR2 FYNNEI. V trimming: 3 bases; J trimming: 7 bases; junction bases outside the gene matches: 12. CDR3 sequence: CASSDGPLTGLQPQHF. In DNA, the CDR3 is TGTGCCAGCAGTGATGGGCCCTTGACAGGGCTCCAGCCCCAGCATTTT.

This clone was seen only once. J is TRBJ2-4 and V is TRBV11-3; 7 nucleotides line up with TRBD1. Trimming cost V 5 bases and J 6 bases; bases outside gene matches: 7. Germline V gene sequence: CDR1 SGHNT, CDR2 YENEEA. CDR3 length: 14 residues. The CDR3 sequence: CASSPNRQGNIQYF. DNA for the CDR3: TGTGCCAGCAGCCCGAATCGACAGGGAAACATTCAGTACTTC.